Described below is a single T cell receptor (beta chain) sequence and its context. Antigen: not known. The method was immunoSEQ multiplex PCR; TCRdb's version includes in-frame clones alone and lacks a portion of them. The sample has some 71,000 clones, roughly 86% seen once. The data were obtained in a study of a mutant IDH1 vaccine in newly diagnosed glioma. General study findings and limits: Among top peripheral T cell clonotypes, changes seemed unrelated to pseudoprogression.

Time point: week 35, safety follow-up. The study gave 300 ug of mutant IDH1 20-mer peptide per vaccine dose, with topical imiquimod. Vaccinations, eight in total, occurred in weeks 1, 3, 5, 7, 11, 15, 19, 23. New astrocytomas of WHO grade 3 or 4 that were IDH1-mutant and ATRX-lost were found in the donors. Germline V gene sequence: CDR1 SGHRS, CDR2 YFSETQ. There are 15 residues in the CDR3. Trimming at V came to 5 bases and at J to 4 bases, leaving 9 bases not matched to a gene. Specimen: PBMCs, collected from a glioma patient whose treatment included an IDH1 peptide vaccine. The V gene is TRBV5-1, the J gene TRBJ2-3; 8 positions agree with TRBD2. This clonotype was obtained from a man aged 30 to 45 with glioma. This CDR3 reads CASSFTSGGADTQYF. CDR3 nucleotides: TGCGCCAGCAGTTTTACTAGCGGTGGGGCAGATACGCAGTATTTT.